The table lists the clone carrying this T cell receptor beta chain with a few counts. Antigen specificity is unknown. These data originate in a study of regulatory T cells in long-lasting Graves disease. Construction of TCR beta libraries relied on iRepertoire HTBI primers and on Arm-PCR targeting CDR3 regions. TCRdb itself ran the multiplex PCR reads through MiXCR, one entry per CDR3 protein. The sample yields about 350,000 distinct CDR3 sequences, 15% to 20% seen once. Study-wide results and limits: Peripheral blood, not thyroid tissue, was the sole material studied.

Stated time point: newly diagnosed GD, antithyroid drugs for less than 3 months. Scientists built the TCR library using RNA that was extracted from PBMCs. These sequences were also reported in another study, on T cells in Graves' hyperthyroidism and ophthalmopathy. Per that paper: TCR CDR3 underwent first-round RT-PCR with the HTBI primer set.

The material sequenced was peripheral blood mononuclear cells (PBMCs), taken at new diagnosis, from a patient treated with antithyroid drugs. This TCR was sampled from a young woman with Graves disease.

CDR3 sequence: CASSHDGLAGGREQFF. The CDR3 coding sequence is TGCGCCAGCAGCCATGACGGACTAGCGGGGGGGCGGGAGCAGTTCTTC. The chain is built from TRBV4-1 and TRBJ2-1, with 15 bases identical to TRBD2. V shed 3 bases and J 10 bases; nucleotides not matched to a gene: 7. CDR3 size: 16 residues. Germline lookup yields CDR1 MGHRA and CDR2 YSYEKL.